These 18 T cell receptor beta chains were sequenced from one sample in a study of blood T cell repertoires in COVID-19. Assay: immunoSEQ multiplex PCR; the TCRdb copy retains only in-frame clones and omits some. This table has some 290,000 clones, approximately 91% appearing once. Sequencing was carried out using PBMCs or T cells enriched from blood (not recorded which). These receptors all stem from a woman under 40 who had been exposed to COVID-19.

This clone was counted once. The genes are TRBV11-1 and TRBJ1-1; 7 nucleotides align to TRBD1. Germline CDR1 reads SGHAT; CDR2 reads FQDESV (reference sequence). The CDR3 contains 14 residues. The V gene end was trimmed by 4 bases and the J gene end by 5 bases; junction bases not matched to a gene: 7. The CDR3 here is CASSSRGMRTEAFF. The CDR3 nucleotides are TGTGCCAGCAGCTCCAGGGGGATGCGGACTGAAGCTTTCTTT. Full variable domain (remainder filled in from reference TRBV11-1 and TRBJ1-1): EAEVAQSPRYKITEKSQAVAFWCDPISGHATLYWYRQILGQGPELLVQFQDESVVDDSQLPKDRFSAERLKGVDSTLKIQPAELGDSAMYLCASSSRGMRTEAFFGQGTRLTVV.

V gene TRBV5-1 combines with J gene TRBJ1-2; 9 bases agree with TRBD1. Germline V gene lookup returns CDR1 SGHRS and CDR2 YFSETQ. The CDR3 has 14 amino acids. Unmatched junction bases numbered 6, after V lost 3 bases and J lost 6 bases. The CDR3 here is CASSSQGARDGYTF. In DNA, the CDR3 is TGCGCCAGCAGCTCACAGGGGGCTAGGGATGGCTACACCTTC.

Note on this clone: A much larger clone differs from this one at a single base, so this may be a read error. This chain uses TRBV18 with TRBJ1-1, with 8 bases matching TRBD1. The CDR3 extends over 13 amino acids. CDR1 is KGHSH, CDR2 LQKENI, per germline. The CDR3 bases are TGTGCCAGCTCTCGACAGGGGAACACTGAAGTTTTCTTT. Translation gives CASSRQGNTEVFF.

The chain combines TRBV21-1 with TRBJ1-4; the D call TRBD1 from the table was never checked on the DNA. TRBV21-1 is assigned pseudogene status. CDR3 length equals 16 residues. CDR3 in amino acids: CASSTWTGVGNEKLFF. The CDR3 coding sequence is TGTGCCAGCAGCACCTGGACAGGGGTCGGTAATGAAAAACTGTTTTTT.

The chain carries TRBV7-9 and TRBJ1-3, with D perhaps TRBD1 (6 bases). Germline CDR1 is SEHNR and CDR2 is FQNEAQ (reference sequence). The CDR3 length is 14 residues. V was cut by 4 bases and J by 6 bases, with 13 bases left in between. The CDR3 sequence: CASSSGDTLNTIYF. The CDR3 DNA is TGTGCCAGCAGCTCCGGGGACACCTTAAACACCATATATTTT.

This chain joins TRBV11-2 and TRBJ2-3; 8 nucleotides align to TRBD2. V lost 8 bases, J lost 3 bases, and 4 bases stayed unmatched. The CDR3 has 13 residues. CDR1 and CDR2 from the germline V gene are SGHAT and FQNNGV. CDR3 residues: CASRGGRTDTQYF. CDR3 in DNA: TGTGCCAGCCGGGGGGGCCGAACAGATACGCAGTATTTT. Using reference TRBV11-2 and TRBJ2-3 for the parts outside the CDR3, the full variable domain is EAGVAQSPRYKIIEKRQSVAFWCNPISGHATLYWYQQILGQGPKLLIQFQNNGVVDDSQLPKDRFSAERLKGVDSTLKIQPAKLEDSAVYLCASRGGRTDTQYFGPGTRLTVL.

This chain uses TRBV19 with TRBJ1-1; no reliable D call. The CDR3 sequence is 15 residues long. Trimming took 3 bases from V and 0 from J, leaving 11 bases between them. Looked up from germline, CDR1 is LNHDA and CDR2 is SQIVND (reference sequence). The CDR3, as DNA: TGTGCCAGTAGTATTGACATTCACATGAACACTGAAGCTTTCTTT. It encodes CASSIDIHMNTEAFF. The full variable domain, its missing parts supplied by reference TRBV19 and TRBJ1-1, is DGGITQSPKYLFRKEGQNVTLSCEQNLNHDAMYWYRQDPGQGLRLIYYSQIVNDFQKGDIAEGYSVSREKKESFPLTVTSAQKNPTAFYLCASSIDIHMNTEAFFGQGTRLTVV.

V gene TRBV6-5 combines with J gene TRBJ1-1; 7 bases are a match to TRBD1. There are 15 residues in the CDR3. Germline lookup yields CDR1 MNHEY and CDR2 SVGAGI. Trimming removed 5 bases from V and 2 bases from J; junction bases left unmatched: 8. DNA of the CDR3: TGTGCCAGCAGTAGACGGGACAGAGTAAACACTGAAGCTTTCTTT. Translated: CASSRRDRVNTEAFF.

In nucleotides, the CDR3 is TGTGCCAGCAACACGAGGTCTGGGGCCAACGTCCTGACTTTC. Translating it yields CASNTRSGANVLTF. The rearrangement links TRBV7-9 to TRBJ2-6; D is undetermined. Germline CDR1 is SEHNR and CDR2 is FQNEAQ (reference sequence). Trimming removed 7 bases at V and 1 base at J, with 8 bases between. This CDR3 is 14 amino acids long.

This clone has a single count. This chain links TRBV29-1 with TRBJ2-5; 7 bases agree with TRBD2. Unmatched junction bases numbered 4, after V lost 4 bases and J lost 5 bases. Germline V CDR1 and CDR2: SQVTM, ANQGSEA. This CDR3 is built from 12 residues. In nucleotides, the CDR3 is TGCAGCGTTGCCAGCGGGGACGAGACCCAGTACTTC. Translated, it gives CSVASGDETQYF. Supplemented by reference TRBV29-1 and TRBJ2-5, the full variable domain reads SAVISQKPSRDICQRGTSLTIQCQVDSQVTMMFWYRQQPGQSLTLIATANQGSEATYESGFVIDKFPISRPNLTFSTLTVSNMSPEDSSIYLCSVASGDETQYFGPGTRLLVL.

J is TRBJ1-1 and V is TRBV19, with 9 bases matching TRBD1. The V gene end was trimmed by 2 bases and the J gene end by 0 bases; junction bases not matched to a gene: 4. Germline V gives CDR1 LNHDA, CDR2 SQIVND (reference sequence). The CDR3 runs 16 residues. CDR3 sequence (DNA): TGTGCCAGTAGTATACGGACAGGGGTGTTGAACACTGAAGCTTTCTTT. This sequence encodes CASSIRTGVLNTEAFF.

The chain has TRBV5-4 and TRBJ1-4; 8 bases are shared with TRBD1. V lost 4 bases and J lost 4; bases outside the gene matches: 6. CDR3 length: 15 amino acids. Germline V gives CDR1 SGHNT, CDR2 YYREEE (reference sequence). In DNA form, the CDR3 reads TGTGCCAGCAGCCCGCAACAGGGGGGTAATGAAAAACTGTTTTTT. Its protein product is CASSPQQGGNEKLFF.

The V call is TRBV13, the J call TRBJ2-7, with a possible D match to TRBD1 (7 bases). Germline values: CDR1 PRHDT, CDR2 FYEKMQ (reference sequence). Trimming took off 4 bases at V and 4 bases at J, with 17 bases between the two ends. The CDR3 contains 15 residues. The CDR3 region is CASSSRGAATYEQYF. The CDR3 DNA is TGTGCCAGCAGCTCCAGGGGGGCTGCGACTTACGAGCAGTACTTC.

This clone is a singleton in its sample. The chain has TRBV10-3 and TRBJ1-5; D is unclear. V gave up 0 bases and J gave up 8 bases, with 8 bases separating them. From germline, CDR1 is ENHRY and CDR2 SYGVKD. CDR3 size: 13 residues. As DNA, the CDR3 is TGTGCCATCAGTGAGTCAAAGAGGGAGCCCCAGCATTTT. It is translated as CAISESKREPQHF.

J is TRBJ2-2 and V is TRBV5-1; D unresolved. Trimming took off 4 bases at V and 7 bases at J, with 14 bases between the two ends. The length of the CDR3 is 14 residues. In germline, CDR1 is SGHRS, CDR2 YFSETQ. The CDR3 DNA reads as TGCGCCAGCAGCCCGGGTGGCTGGATCGGGGAGCTGTTTTTT. This codes for CASSPGGWIGELFF.

The chain recombines TRBV9 with TRBJ1-2; D uncertain. The CDR3 loop spans 13 amino acids. CDR1 SGDLS and CDR2 YYNGEE come from the germline V gene. V was trimmed by 3 bases and J by 10 bases, leaving 16 bases between them. CDR3: CASSGTRWENYTF. The CDR3 DNA follows: TGTGCCAGCAGCGGGACTCGATGGGAAAACTACACCTTC. The complete variable domain, with remaining parts taken from reference TRBV9 and TRBJ1-2, reads DSGVTQTPKHLITATGQRVTLRCSPRSGDLSVYWYQQSLDQGLQFLIQYYNGEERAKGNILERFSAQQFPDLHSELNLSSLELGDSALYFCASSGTRWENYTFGSGTRLTVV.

The chain carries TRBV4-1 and TRBJ2-5; 8 bases map to TRBD1. CDR1 is MGHRA, CDR2 YSYEKL, per germline. The CDR3 is 17 amino acids. V lost 1 base and J lost 4; bases outside the gene matches: 11. CDR3 sequence reads: CASSQAPTGVVGETQYF. DNA for the CDR3: TGCGCCAGCAGCCAAGCGCCGACAGGGGTGGTCGGAGAGACCCAGTACTTC.

This clone was detected only once. The chain has TRBV7-9 and TRBJ2-3, with D uncertain. The CDR3 is made up of 15 amino acids. The V and J ends lost 5 bases and 2 bases respectively, with 14 bases between them. CDR1 SEHNR and CDR2 FQNEAQ come from the germline V gene (reference sequence). In DNA, the CDR3 is TGTGCCAGCAGCCCCACGGAGCGCCTCACAGATACGCAGTATTTT. As protein: CASSPTERLTDTQYF.